The clone carrying this T cell receptor (beta chain) has a handful of counts. Its antigen remains unidentified. Study-level findings and limits: Tumor memory CD4+ T cell TCR gene usage clustered with blood and lymph node memory CD4+ cells and lymph node naive CD4+ cells.

After constant-region reverse-primer amplification, full-length variable regions underwent semi-nested PCR with Nested Universal Primer A. MiXCR, run by TCRdb on the 5' RACE reads, gives a single entry per CDR3 protein. Among around 34,000 distinct CDR3 sequences listed, roughly 30% were seen once. Trimming took 1 base from V and 6 from J; bases not matched to a gene: 5. From germline, CDR1 is SNHLY and CDR2 FYNNEI. This CDR3 comprises 16 residues. Tregs were sorted as CD4+CD25+CD127-/low cells. This receptor was obtained from a female donor with breast cancer. The chain carries TRBV2 and TRBJ1-5, with 11 positions matching TRBD1. Sequencing input: tumor-infiltrating Tregs sorted from the breast tumor. The DNA for the CDR3 is TGTGCCAGCAGTGAAGTCCGGACAGGGGGCAGTCAGCCCCAGCATTTT. It codes for CASSEVRTGGSQPQHF.